This TCR beta chain was sequenced for a study of blood T cell repertoires in COVID-19. The overall study: Samples came from the United States, Italy and Spain, spanning acute and convalescent COVID-19.

CDR3 length: 12 residues. CDR1 is SGHNT and CDR2 is YENEEA in the germline V gene. V dropped 4 bases and J dropped 8 bases, with 8 bases sitting between them. In the original workflow: It was from reference gene primer amplification that nucleated cell counts were estimated. Sequenced by immunoSEQ multiplex PCR; TCRdb stores in-frame clones only, minus some. V and J calls and clone size are those listed in that table; D and trimming were worked out from the DNA. The sample contains more than 100,000 clones, around 87% of which appear only once. The chain recombines TRBV11-3 with TRBJ1-4; D remains ambiguous. The source of this sequence is a woman aged 60-70 years with acute or convalescent COVID-19. The sequenced material came from peripheral blood. DNA for the CDR3: TGTGCCAGCAGCTCCCCCGAGGAAAAACTGTTTTTT. Encoded protein: CASSSPEEKLFF.